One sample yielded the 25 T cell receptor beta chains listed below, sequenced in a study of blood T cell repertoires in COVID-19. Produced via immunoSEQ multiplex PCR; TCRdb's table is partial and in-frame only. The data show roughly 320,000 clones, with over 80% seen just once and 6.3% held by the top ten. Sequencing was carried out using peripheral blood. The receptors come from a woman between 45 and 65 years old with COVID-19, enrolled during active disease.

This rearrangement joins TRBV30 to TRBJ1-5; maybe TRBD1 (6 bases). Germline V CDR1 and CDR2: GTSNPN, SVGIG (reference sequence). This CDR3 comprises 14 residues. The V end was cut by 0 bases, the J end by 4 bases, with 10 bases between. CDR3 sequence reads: CAWSVVRGNQPQHF. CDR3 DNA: TGTGCCTGGAGTGTAGTCAGGGGTAATCAGCCCCAGCATTTT.

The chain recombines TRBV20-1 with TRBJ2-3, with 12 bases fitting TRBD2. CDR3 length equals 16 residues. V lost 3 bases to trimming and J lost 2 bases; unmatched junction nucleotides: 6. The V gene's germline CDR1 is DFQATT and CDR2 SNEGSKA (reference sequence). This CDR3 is CSASSGLAGYTDTQYF. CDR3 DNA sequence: TGCAGTGCTAGTTCCGGACTAGCGGGGTACACAGATACGCAGTATTTT.

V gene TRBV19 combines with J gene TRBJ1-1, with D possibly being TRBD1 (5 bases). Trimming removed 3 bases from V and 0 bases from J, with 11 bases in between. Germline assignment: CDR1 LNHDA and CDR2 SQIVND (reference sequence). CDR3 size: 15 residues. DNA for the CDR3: TGTGCCAGTAGTATGGGATGGACAATGAACACTGAAGCTTTCTTT. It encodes CASSMGWTMNTEAFF.

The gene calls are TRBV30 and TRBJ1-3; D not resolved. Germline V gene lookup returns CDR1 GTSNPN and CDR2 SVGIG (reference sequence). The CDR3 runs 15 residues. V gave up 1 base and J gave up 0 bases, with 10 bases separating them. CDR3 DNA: TGTGCCTGGAGTGACGGTTCGTTCTCTGGAAACACCATATATTTT. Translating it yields CAWSDGSFSGNTIYF. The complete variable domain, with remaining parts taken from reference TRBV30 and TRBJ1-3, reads SQTIHQWPATLVQPVGSPLSLECTVEGTSNPNLYWYRQAAGRGLQLLFYSVGIGQISSEVPQNLSASRPQDRQFILSSKKLLLSDSGFYLCAWSDGSFSGNTIYFGEGSWLTVV.

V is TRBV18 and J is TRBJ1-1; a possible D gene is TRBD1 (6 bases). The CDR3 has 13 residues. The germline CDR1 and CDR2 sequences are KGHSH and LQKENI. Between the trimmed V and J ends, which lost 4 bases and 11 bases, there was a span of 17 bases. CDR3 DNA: TGTGCCAGCTCACGGGACACCCGATCGTGGGCTTTCTTT. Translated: CASSRDTRSWAFF. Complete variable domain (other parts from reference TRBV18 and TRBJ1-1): NAGVMQNPRHLVRRRGQEARLRCSPMKGHSHVYWYRQLPEEGLKFMVYLQKENIIDESGMPKERFSAEFPKEGPSILRIQQVVRGDSAAYFCASSRDTRSWAFFGQGTRLTVV.

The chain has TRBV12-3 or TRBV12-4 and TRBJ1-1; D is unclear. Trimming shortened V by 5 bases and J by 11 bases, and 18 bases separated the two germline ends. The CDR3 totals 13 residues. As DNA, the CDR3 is TGTGCCAGCAGTCCAATGAGTCTGAAAGCGGCTTTCTTT. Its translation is CASSPMSLKAAFF.

In nucleotides, the CDR3 is TGTGCCAGCAGCCCGGGGACTCCGTACCAAGAGACCCAGTACTTC. Residues: CASSPGTPYQETQYF. The rearrangement uses TRBV27 and TRBJ2-5; D is perhaps TRBD2 (6 bases). The CDR3 spans 15 residues. Trimming cost V 6 bases and J 0 bases, with 14 bases left between them. The germline gives CDR1 MNHEY, CDR2 SMNVEV (reference sequence).

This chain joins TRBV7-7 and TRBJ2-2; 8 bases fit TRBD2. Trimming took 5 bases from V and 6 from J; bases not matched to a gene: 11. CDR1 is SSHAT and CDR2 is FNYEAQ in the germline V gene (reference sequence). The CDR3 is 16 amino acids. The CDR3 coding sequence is TGTGCCAGCAGCCTTCAAGCGGGAGTGATGTCCGGGGAGCTGTTTTTT. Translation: CASSLQAGVMSGELFF. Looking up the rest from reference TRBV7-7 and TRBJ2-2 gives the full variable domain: GAGVSQSPRYKVTKRGQDVTLRCDPISSHATLYWYQQALGQGPEFLTYFNYEAQPDKSGLPSDRFSAERPEGSISTLTIQRTEQRDSAMYRCASSLQAGVMSGELFFGEGSRLTVL.

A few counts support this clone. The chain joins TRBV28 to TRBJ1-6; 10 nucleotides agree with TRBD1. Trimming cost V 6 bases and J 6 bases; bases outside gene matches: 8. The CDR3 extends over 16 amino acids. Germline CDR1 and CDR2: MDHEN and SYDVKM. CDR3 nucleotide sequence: TGTGCCAGCAGCAGCCCGGGACAGGGGCTTAATTCACCCCTCCACTTT. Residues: CASSSPGQGLNSPLHF. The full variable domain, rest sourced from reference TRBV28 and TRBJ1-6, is DVKVTQSSRYLVKRTGEKVFLECVQDMDHENMFWYRQDPGLGLRLIYFSYDVKMKEKGDIPEGYSVSREKKERFSLILESASTNQTSMYLCASSSPGQGLNSPLHFGNGTRLTVT.

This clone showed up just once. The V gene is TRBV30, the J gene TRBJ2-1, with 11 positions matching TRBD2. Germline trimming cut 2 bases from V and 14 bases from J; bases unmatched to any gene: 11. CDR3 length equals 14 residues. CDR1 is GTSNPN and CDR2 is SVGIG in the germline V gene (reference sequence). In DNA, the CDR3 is TGTGCCTGGAGTTCCGGGACTAGCGGAGGAGCAGAGTTCTTC. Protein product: CAWSSGTSGGAEFF.

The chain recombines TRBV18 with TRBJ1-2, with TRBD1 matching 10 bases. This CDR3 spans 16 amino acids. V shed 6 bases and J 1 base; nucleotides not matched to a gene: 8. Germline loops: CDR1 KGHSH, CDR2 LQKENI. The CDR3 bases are TGTGCCAGCTCGACAGGGGGCGCTGGGGATAACTATGGCTACACCTTC. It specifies CASSTGGAGDNYGYTF. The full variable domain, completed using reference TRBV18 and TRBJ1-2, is NAGVMQNPRHLVRRRGQEARLRCSPMKGHSHVYWYRQLPEEGLKFMVYLQKENIIDESGMPKERFSAEFPKEGPSILRIQQVVRGDSAAYFCASSTGGAGDNYGYTFGSGTRLTVV.

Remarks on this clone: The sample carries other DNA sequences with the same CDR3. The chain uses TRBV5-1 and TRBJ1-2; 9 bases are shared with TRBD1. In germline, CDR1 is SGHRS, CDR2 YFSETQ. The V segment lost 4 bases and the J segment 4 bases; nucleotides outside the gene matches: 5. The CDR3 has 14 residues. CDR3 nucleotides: TGCGCCAGCAGCCCCGGACAGGGGAGCTATGGCTACACCTTC. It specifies CASSPGQGSYGYTF.

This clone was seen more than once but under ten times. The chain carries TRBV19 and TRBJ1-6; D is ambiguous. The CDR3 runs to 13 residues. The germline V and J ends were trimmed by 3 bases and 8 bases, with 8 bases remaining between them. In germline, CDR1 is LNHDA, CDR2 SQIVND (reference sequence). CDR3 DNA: TGTGCCAGTAGTATCGCGGATTATTCACCCCTCCACTTT. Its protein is CASSIADYSPLHF.

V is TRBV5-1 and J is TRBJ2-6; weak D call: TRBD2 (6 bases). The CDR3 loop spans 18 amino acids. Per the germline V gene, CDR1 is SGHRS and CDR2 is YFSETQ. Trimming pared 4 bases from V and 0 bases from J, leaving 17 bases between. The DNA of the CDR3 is TGCGCCAGCAGCCCCTGGGGGGTACCACTCTCTGGGGCCAACGTCCTGACTTTC. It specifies CASSPWGVPLSGANVLTF.

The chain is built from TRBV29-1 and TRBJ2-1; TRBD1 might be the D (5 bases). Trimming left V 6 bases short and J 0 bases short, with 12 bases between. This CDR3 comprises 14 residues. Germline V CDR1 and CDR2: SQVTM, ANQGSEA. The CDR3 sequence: CSVAGAVSYNEQFF. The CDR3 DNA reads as TGCAGCGTAGCTGGGGCAGTCTCCTACAATGAGCAGTTCTTC.

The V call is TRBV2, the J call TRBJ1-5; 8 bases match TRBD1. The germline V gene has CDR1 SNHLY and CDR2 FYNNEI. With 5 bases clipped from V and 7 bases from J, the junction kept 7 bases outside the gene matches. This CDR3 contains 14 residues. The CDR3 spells CASSMGQARQPQHF. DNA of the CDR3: TGTGCCAGCAGTATGGGACAGGCTCGCCAGCCCCAGCATTTT.

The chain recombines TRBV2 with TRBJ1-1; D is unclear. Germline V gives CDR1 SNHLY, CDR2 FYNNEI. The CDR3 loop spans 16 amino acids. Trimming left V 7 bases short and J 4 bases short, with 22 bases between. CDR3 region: CASTREGSAIPTEAFF. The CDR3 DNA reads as TGTGCCAGCACCCGAGAGGGAAGCGCGATCCCCACTGAAGCTTTCTTT. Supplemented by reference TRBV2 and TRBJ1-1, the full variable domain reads EPEVTQTPSHQVTQMGQEVILRCVPISNHLYFYWYRQILGQKVEFLVSFYNNEISEKSEIFDDQFSVERPDGSNFTLKIRSTKLEDSAMYFCASTREGSAIPTEAFFGQGTRLTVV.

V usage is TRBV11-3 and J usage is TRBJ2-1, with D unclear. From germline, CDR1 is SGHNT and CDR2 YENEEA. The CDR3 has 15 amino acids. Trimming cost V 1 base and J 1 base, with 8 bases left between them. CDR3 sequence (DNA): TGTGCCAGCAGCTTAGGGCTCGTATCCTACAATGAGCAGTTCTTC. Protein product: CASSLGLVSYNEQFF.

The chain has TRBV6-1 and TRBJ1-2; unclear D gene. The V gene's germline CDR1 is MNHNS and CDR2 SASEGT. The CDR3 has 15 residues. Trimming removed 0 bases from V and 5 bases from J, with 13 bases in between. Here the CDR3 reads CASSEAPGLRYGYTF. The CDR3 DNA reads TGTGCCAGCAGTGAAGCGCCCGGCTTGCGGTATGGCTACACCTTC.

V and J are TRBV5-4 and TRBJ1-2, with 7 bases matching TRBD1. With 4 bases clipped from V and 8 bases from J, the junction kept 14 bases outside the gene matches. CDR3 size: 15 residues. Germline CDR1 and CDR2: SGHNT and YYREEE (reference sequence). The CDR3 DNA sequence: TGTGCCAGCAGCCAAGCCAAAACAGGGGCCCAAGGCTACACCTTC. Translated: CASSQAKTGAQGYTF.

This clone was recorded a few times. The CDR3 loop is CASSLDRGLRGYTF. Written as DNA, the CDR3 is TGCGCCAGCAGCCTGGACAGGGGATTGCGTGGCTACACCTTC. This sequence joins TRBV5-1 and TRBJ1-2; 9 bases match TRBD1. The junction had 8 bases not matched to a gene; V was cut back by 4 bases and J by 7 bases. The CDR3 sequence is 14 residues long. Germline values: CDR1 SGHRS, CDR2 YFSETQ.

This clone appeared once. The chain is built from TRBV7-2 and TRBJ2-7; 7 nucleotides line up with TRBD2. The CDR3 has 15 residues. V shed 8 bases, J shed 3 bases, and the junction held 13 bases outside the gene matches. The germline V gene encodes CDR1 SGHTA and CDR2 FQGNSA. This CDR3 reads CASALGLAVIYEQYF. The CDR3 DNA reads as TGTGCCAGCGCCCTGGGGCTAGCGGTGATCTACGAGCAGTACTTC.

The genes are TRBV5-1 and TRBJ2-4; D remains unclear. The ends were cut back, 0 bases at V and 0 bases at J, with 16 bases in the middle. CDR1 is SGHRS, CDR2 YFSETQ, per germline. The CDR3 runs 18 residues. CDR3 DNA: TGCGCCAGCAGCTTGGATACTCGCGCAGGTCAAGCCAAAAACATTCAGTACTTC. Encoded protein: CASSLDTRAGQAKNIQYF.

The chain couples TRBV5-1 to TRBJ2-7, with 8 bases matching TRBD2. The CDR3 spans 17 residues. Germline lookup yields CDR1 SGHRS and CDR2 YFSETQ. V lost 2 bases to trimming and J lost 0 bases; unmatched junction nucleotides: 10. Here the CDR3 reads CASSLFGSGSGSYEQYF. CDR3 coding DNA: TGCGCCAGCAGCTTATTTGGGAGCGGGAGTGGCTCCTACGAGCAGTACTTC.

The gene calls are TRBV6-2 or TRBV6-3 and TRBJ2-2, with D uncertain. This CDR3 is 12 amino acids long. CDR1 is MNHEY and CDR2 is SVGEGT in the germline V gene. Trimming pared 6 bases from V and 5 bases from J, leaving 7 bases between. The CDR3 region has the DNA TGTGCCAGCAGCCCCCCAACCGGGGAGCTGTTTTTT. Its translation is CASSPPTGELFF.